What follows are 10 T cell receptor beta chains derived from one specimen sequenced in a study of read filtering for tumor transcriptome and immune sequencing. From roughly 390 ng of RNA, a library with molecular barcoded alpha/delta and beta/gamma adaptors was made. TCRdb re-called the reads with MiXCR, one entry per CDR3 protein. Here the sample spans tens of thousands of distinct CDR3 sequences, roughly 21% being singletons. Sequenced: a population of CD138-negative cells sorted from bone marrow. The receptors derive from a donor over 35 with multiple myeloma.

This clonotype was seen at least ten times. CDR3 nucleotides: TGTGCCAGCAGTTCCTCCGGGACTACTATCTCCGGGCAGTTCTTC. Residues: CASSSSGTTISGQFF. The chain couples TRBV27 to TRBJ2-1; 7 bases line up with TRBD2. Germline assignment: CDR1 MNHEY and CDR2 SMNVEV (reference sequence). J gave up 12 bases and V 4 bases, and 15 bases lay outside the gene matches. This CDR3 is built from 15 residues.

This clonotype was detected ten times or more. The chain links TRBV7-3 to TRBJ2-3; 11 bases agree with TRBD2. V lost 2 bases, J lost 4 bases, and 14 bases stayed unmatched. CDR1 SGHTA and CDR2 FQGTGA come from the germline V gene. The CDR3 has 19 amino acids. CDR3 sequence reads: CASSLSLGTSGRASDTQYF. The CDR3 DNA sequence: TGTGCCAGCAGCTTATCCCTCGGGACTAGCGGACGGGCTTCAGATACGCAGTATTTT.

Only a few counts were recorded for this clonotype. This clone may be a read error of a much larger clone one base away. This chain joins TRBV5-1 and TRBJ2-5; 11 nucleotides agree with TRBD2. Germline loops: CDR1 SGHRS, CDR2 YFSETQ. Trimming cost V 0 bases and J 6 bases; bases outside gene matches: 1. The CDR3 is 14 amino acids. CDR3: CASSLGLAGKTQYF. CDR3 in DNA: TGCGCCAGCAGCTTGGGACTAGCGGGGAAGACCCAGTACTTC. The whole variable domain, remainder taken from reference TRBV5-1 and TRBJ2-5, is KAGVTQTPRYLIKTRGQQVTLSCSPISGHRSVSWYQQTPGQGLQFLFEYFSETQRNKGNFPGRFSGRQFSNSRSEMNVSTLELGDSALYLCASSLGLAGKTQYFGPGTRLLVL.

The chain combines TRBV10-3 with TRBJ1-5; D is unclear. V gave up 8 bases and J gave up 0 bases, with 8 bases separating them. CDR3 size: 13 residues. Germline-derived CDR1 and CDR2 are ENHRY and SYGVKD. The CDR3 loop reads CAIGSYSNQPQHF. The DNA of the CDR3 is TGTGCCATCGGGTCATATAGCAATCAGCCCCAGCATTTT.

The CDR3 here is CASSLMSNTEAFF. The CDR3 DNA reads TGTGCCAGCAGCTTAATGTCGAACACTGAAGCTTTCTTT. The chain combines TRBV7-9 with TRBJ1-1; D is unresolved. Germline V gene lookup returns CDR1 SEHNR and CDR2 FQNEAQ (reference sequence). The CDR3 has 13 residues. Deletions cut 2 bases from V and 1 base from J, with 5 bases between.

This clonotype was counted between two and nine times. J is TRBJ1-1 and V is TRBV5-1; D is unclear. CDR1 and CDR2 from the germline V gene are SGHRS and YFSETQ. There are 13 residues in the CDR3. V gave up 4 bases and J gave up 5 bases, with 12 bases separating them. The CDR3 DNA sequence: TGCGCCAGCAGCATAGTGCTGGGGACTGAAGCTTTCTTT. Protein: CASSIVLGTEAFF.

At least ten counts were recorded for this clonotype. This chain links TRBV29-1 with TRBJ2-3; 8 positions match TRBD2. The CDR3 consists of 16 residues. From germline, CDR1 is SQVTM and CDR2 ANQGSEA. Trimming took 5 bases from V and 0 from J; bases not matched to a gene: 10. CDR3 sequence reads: CSVFGGVKDSTDTQYF. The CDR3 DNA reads TGCAGCGTTTTCGGGGGGGTGAAGGATAGCACAGATACGCAGTATTTT.

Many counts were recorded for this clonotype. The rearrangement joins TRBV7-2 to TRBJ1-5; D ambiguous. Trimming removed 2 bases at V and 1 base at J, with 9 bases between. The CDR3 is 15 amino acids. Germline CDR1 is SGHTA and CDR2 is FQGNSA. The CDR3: CASSLSLGSNQPQHF. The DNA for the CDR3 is TGTGCCAGCAGCTTAAGTCTGGGAAGCAATCAGCCCCAGCATTTT. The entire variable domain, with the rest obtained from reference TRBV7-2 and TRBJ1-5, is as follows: GAGVSQSPSNKVTEKGKDVELRCDPISGHTALYWYRQSLGQGLEFLIYFQGNSAPDKSGLPSDRFSAERTGGSVSTLTIQRTQQEDSAVYLCASSLSLGSNQPQHFGDGTRLSIL.

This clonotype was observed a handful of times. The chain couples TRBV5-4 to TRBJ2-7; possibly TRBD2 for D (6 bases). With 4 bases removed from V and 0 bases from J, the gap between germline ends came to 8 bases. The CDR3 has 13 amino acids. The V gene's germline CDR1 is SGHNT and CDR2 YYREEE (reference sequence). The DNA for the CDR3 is TGTGCCAGCAGCCGGGACTTCTCCTACGAGCAGTACTTC. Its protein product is CASSRDFSYEQYF.

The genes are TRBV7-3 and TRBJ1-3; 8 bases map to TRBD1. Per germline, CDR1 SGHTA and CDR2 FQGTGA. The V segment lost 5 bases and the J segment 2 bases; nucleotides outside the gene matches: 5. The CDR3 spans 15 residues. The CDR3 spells CASSRQGRTGNTIYF. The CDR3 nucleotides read TGTGCCAGCAGCCGACAGGGGAGAACTGGAAACACCATATATTTT. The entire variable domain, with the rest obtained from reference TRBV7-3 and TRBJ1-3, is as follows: GAGVSQTPSNKVTEKGKYVELRCDPISGHTALYWYRQSLGQGPEFLIYFQGTGAADDSGLPNDRFFAVRPEGSVSTLKIQRTERGDSAVYLCASSRQGRTGNTIYFGEGSWLTVV.